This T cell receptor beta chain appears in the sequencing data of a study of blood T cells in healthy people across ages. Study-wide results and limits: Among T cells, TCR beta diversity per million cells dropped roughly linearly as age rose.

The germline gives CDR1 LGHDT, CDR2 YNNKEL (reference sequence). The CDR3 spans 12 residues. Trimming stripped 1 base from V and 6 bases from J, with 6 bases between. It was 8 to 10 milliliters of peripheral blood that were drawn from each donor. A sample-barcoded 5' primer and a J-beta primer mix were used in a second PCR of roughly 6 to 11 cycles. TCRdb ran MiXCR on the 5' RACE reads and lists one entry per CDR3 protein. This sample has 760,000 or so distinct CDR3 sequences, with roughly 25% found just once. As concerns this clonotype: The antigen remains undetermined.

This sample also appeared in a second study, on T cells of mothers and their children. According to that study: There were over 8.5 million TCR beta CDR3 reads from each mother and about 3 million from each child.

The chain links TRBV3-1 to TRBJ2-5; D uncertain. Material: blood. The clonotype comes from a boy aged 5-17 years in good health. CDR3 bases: TGTGCCAGCAGCCAAGGCAGTCAGACCCAGTACTTC. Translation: CASSQGSQTQYF.